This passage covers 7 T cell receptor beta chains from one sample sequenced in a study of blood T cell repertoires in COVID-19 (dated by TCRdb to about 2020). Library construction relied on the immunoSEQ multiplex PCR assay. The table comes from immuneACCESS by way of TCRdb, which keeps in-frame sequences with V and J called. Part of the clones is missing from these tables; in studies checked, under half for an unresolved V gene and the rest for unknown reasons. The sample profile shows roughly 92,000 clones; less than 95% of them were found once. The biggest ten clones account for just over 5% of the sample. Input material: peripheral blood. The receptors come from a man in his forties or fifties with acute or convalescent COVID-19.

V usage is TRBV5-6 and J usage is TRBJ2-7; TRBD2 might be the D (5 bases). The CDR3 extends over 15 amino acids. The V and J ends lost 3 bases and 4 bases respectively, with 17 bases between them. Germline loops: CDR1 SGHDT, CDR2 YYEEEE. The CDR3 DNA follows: TGTGCCAGCAGCTCCCCGAGGGAAAATGCTTACGAGCAGTACTTC. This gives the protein CASSSPRENAYEQYF. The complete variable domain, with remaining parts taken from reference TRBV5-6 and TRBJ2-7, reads DAGVTQSPTHLIKTRGQQVTLRCSPKSGHDTVSWYQQALGQGPQFIFQYYEEEERQRGNFPDRFSGHQFPNYSSELNVNALLLGDSALYLCASSSPRENAYEQYFGPGTRLTVT.

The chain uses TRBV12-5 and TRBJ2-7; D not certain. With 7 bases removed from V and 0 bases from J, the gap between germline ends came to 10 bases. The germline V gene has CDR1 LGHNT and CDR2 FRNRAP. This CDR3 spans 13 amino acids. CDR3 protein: CASASDTSYEQYF. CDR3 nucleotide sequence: TGTGCTAGTGCCTCCGACACCTCCTACGAGCAGTACTTC.

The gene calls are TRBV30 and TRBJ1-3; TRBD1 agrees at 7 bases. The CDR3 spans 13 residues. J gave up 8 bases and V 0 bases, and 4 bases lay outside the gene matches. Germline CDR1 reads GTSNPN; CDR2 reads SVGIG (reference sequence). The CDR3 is CAWSVRRGDTIYF. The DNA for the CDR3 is TGTGCCTGGAGTGTACGCAGGGGGGACACCATATATTTT.

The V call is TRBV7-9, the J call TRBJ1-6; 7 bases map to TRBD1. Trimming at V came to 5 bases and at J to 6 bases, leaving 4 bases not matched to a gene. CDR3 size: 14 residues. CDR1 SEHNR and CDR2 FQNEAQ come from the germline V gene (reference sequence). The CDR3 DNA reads TGTGCCAGCAGCGGGGACAGTGGTAATTCACCCCTCCACTTT. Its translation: CASSGDSGNSPLHF.

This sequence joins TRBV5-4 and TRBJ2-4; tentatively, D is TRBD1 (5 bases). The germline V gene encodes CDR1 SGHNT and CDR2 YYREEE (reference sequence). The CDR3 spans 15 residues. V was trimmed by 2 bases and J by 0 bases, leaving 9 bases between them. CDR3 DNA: TGTGCCAGCAGCTTAAGGGGTCTAGCCAAAAACATTCAGTACTTC. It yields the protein CASSLRGLAKNIQYF.

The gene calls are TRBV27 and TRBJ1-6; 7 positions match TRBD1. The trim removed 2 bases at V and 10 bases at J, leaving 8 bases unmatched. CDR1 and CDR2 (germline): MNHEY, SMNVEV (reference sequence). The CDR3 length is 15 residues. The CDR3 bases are TGTGCCAGCAGTTTAGGGGGACAGCGAGGCTCACCCCTCCACTTT. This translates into CASSLGGQRGSPLHF.

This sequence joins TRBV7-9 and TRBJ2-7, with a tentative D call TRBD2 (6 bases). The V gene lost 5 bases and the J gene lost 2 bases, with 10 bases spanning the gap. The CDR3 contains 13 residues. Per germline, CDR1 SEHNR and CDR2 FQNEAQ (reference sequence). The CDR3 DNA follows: TGTGCCAGCAGCCCCGGCGGGACCTACGAGCAGTACTTC. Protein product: CASSPGGTYEQYF. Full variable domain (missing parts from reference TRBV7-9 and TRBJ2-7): DTGVSQNPRHKITKRGQNVTFRCDPISEHNRLYWYRQTLGQGPEFLTYFQNEAQLEKSRLLSDRFSAERPKGSFSTLEIQRTEQGDSAMYLCASSPGGTYEQYFGPGTRLTVT.